The 21 T cell receptor beta chains below all came from one sample that was sequenced in a study of blood T cell repertoires in COVID-19. TCRdb's copy holds only in-frame clones and misses some; the assay was immunoSEQ multiplex PCR. This table has over 250,000 clones, around 89% appearing once. The specimen was peripheral blood. All receptors derive from a woman aged 50 to 65 with COVID-19, enrolled during active disease.

The rearrangement uses TRBV11-2 and TRBJ1-1; D is possibly TRBD1 (5 bases). This CDR3 is 16 amino acids long. Germline CDR1 is SGHAT and CDR2 is FQNNGV. Trimming cost V 5 bases and J 5 bases, with 21 bases left between them. The CDR3 spells CASSLTIYRGGTEAFF. CDR3 nucleotide sequence: TGTGCCAGCAGCCTAACAATTTACCGGGGGGGGACTGAAGCTTTCTTT.

The V call is TRBV6-5, the J call TRBJ2-1, with TRBD2 matching 12 bases. From germline, CDR1 is MNHEY and CDR2 SVGAGI. This CDR3 comprises 14 residues. Trimming at V came to 6 bases and at J to 11 bases, leaving 8 bases not matched to a gene. The CDR3, as DNA: TGTGCCAGCAGGGAGACTAGCGGGAGTTCTAAGCAGTTCTTC. This translates into CASRETSGSSKQFF.

This chain uses TRBV19 with TRBJ2-7; no reliable D call. Trimming cost V 3 bases and J 5 bases, with 14 bases left between them. Germline assignment: CDR1 LNHDA and CDR2 SQIVND (reference sequence). The CDR3 runs 14 residues. CDR3 DNA sequence: TGTGCCAGTAGTATTGGCGGTGGCCGCCACGAGCAGTACTTC. This codes for CASSIGGGRHEQYF.

The chain links TRBV3-1 (or the pseudogene TRBV3-2) to TRBJ1-1; no clear D gene. Germline CDR1 LGHDT, CDR2 YNNKEL (reference sequence). Trimming shortened V by 6 bases and J by 4 bases, and 12 bases separated the two germline ends. CDR3 length equals 13 residues. CDR3 residues: CASSRIRATEAFF. CDR3 nucleotides: TGTGCCAGCAGTCGAATACGAGCCACTGAAGCTTTCTTT.

The gene calls are TRBV11-3 and TRBJ2-7; 8 nucleotides match TRBD1. Trimming at V came to 8 bases and at J to 2 bases, leaving 2 bases not matched to a gene. This CDR3 comprises 12 residues. Germline V gives CDR1 SGHNT, CDR2 YENEEA. CDR3 sequence (DNA): TGTGCCAGCGGACAGGGAGCCTACGAGCAGTACTTC. It specifies CASGQGAYEQYF.

The J gene is TRBJ1-2, the V gene TRBV27; D is perhaps TRBD1 (5 bases). This CDR3 is built from 14 residues. Trimming took off 0 bases at V and 4 bases at J, with 9 bases between the two ends. Germline V gene data show CDR1 as MNHEY and CDR2 as SMNVEV (reference sequence). This CDR3 reads CASSLSSGFYGYTF. The CDR3 coding sequence is TGTGCCAGCAGTTTATCATCAGGGTTCTATGGCTACACCTTC.

This rearrangement joins TRBV7-9 to TRBJ1-2; D unclear. This CDR3 is built from 16 residues. Germline loops: CDR1 SEHNR, CDR2 FQNEAQ (reference sequence). Trimming removed 1 base from V and 4 bases from J, with 16 bases in between. The CDR3 sequence is CASSLVAAATLYGYTF. As DNA, the CDR3 is TGTGCCAGCAGCTTAGTAGCAGCAGCGACCCTCTATGGCTACACCTTC.

V usage is TRBV2 and J usage is TRBJ2-2; maybe TRBD1 (6 bases). The CDR3 is 15 amino acids. Between the trimmed V and J ends, which lost 7 bases and 6 bases, there was a span of 18 bases. Per germline, CDR1 SNHLY and CDR2 FYNNEI. The CDR3 sequence is CASKVIADSAGELFF. The CDR3 DNA reads TGTGCCAGCAAAGTAATTGCGGACAGTGCCGGGGAGCTGTTTTTT.

The rearrangement joins TRBV15 to TRBJ2-7, with TRBD1 identical over 7 bases. CDR1 and CDR2 (germline): LNHNV, YYDKDF (reference sequence). The CDR3 is 17 residues long. Trimming at V came to 2 bases and at J to 1 base, leaving 11 bases not matched to a gene. CDR3 protein: CATSRFKRTGRSYEQYF. DNA of the CDR3: TGTGCCACCAGCAGATTTAAACGGACAGGAAGGTCCTACGAGCAGTACTTC.

V usage is TRBV9 and J usage is TRBJ2-1, with TRBD2 matching over 10 bases. Germline values: CDR1 SGDLS, CDR2 YYNGEE. The CDR3 sequence is 17 residues long. V lost 2 bases to trimming and J lost 8 bases; unmatched junction nucleotides: 13. The CDR3 reads CASSVGTSAYDSYEQFF. Here the CDR3 DNA reads TGTGCCAGCAGCGTCGGGACTAGCGCCTATGATAGTTATGAGCAGTTCTTC.

The V and J genes are TRBV18 and TRBJ2-1; 10 positions match TRBD1. There are 18 residues in the CDR3. Germline V gives CDR1 KGHSH, CDR2 LQKENI. V was clipped by 4 bases and J by 8 bases; unmatched bases: 17. The DNA of the CDR3 is TGTGCCAGCTCACGTACCCAAGAACGGACAGGGGGTCGTGATGAGCAGTTCTTC. Translated, it gives CASSRTQERTGGRDEQFF.

The chain is built from TRBV5-1 and TRBJ2-1; D is perhaps TRBD1 (5 bases). Trimming left V 5 bases short and J 9 bases short, with 15 bases between. This CDR3 region has 13 residues. Per the germline V gene, CDR1 is SGHRS and CDR2 is YFSETQ. In nucleotides, the CDR3 is TGCGCCAGCAGGGAGCACCAGGGTAGTGAGCAGTTCTTC. Translated: CASREHQGSEQFF.

The chain is built from TRBV20-1 and TRBJ2-1; the D gene is possibly TRBD2 (6 bases). Trimming removed 0 bases from V and 10 bases from J, with 7 bases in between. CDR1 DFQATT and CDR2 SNEGSKA come from the germline V gene (reference sequence). The CDR3 spans 11 residues. The CDR3 here is CSARDLAEQFF. The CDR3, as DNA: TGCAGTGCTAGAGATCTAGCGGAGCAGTTCTTC.

This chain uses TRBV7-3 with TRBJ2-7; D is possibly TRBD2 (5 bases). Looked up from germline, CDR1 is SGHTA and CDR2 is FQGTGA. The CDR3 spans 14 residues. V lost 1 base and J lost 6, with 13 bases in between. The CDR3 nucleotides are TGTGCCAGCAGCTTAAGGCCCGGGGTTGTCGAGCAGTACTTC. Translation: CASSLRPGVVEQYF.

The J gene is TRBJ1-1, the V gene TRBV18; 7 bases align to TRBD1. This CDR3 has 16 amino acids. V was clipped by 1 base and J by 0 bases; unmatched bases: 5. In germline, CDR1 is KGHSH, CDR2 LQKENI. In DNA, the CDR3 is TGTGCCAGCTCACCACAAACAGGGGTGATGAACACTGAAGCTTTCTTT. Translated: CASSPQTGVMNTEAFF.

The chain employs TRBV5-4 and TRBJ2-3, with D tentatively TRBD1 (5 bases). The germline gives CDR1 SGHNT, CDR2 YYREEE (reference sequence). Trimming removed 1 base at V and 8 bases at J, with 14 bases between. This CDR3 region has 14 residues. The chain's CDR3 is CASSLILGAVTQYF. The CDR3 DNA reads TGTGCCAGCAGCTTGATACTTGGGGCGGTTACGCAGTATTTT.

Only one count was recorded for this clone. The gene calls are TRBV2 and TRBJ2-4; D might be TRBD1 (5 bases). This CDR3 is 16 amino acids long. The germline V gene has CDR1 SNHLY and CDR2 FYNNEI. The germline V and J ends were trimmed by 6 bases and 0 bases, with 15 bases remaining between them. The DNA for the CDR3 is TGTGCCAGCAGCCCCACAGGCGGTTTAGCCAAAAACATTCAGTACTTC. This sequence encodes CASSPTGGLAKNIQYF. The entire variable domain, with the rest obtained from reference TRBV2 and TRBJ2-4, is as follows: EPEVTQTPSHQVTQMGQEVILRCVPISNHLYFYWYRQILGQKVEFLVSFYNNEISEKSEIFDDQFSVERPDGSNFTLKIRSTKLEDSAMYFCASSPTGGLAKNIQYFGAGTRLSVL.

The sample holds a few counts of this clone. CDR3 sequence reads: CASSAGDYGYTF. CDR3 in DNA: TGTGCCAGCAGCGCGGGAGACTATGGCTACACCTTC. The chain is built from TRBV7-9 and TRBJ1-2; D gene unclear. The CDR3 is 12 residues long. In germline, CDR1 is SEHNR, CDR2 FQNEAQ (reference sequence). The ends were cut back, 5 bases at V and 3 bases at J, with 7 bases in the middle.

V usage is TRBV10-1 and J usage is TRBJ2-3; D possibly corresponds to TRBD1 (7 bases). CDR3 length: 16 amino acids. Germline CDR1 is WNHNN and CDR2 is SYGVQD (reference sequence). Trimming took 1 base from V and 2 from J, leaving 13 bases between them. As DNA, the CDR3 is TGCGCCAGCAGTGAGTTCCAGGGGGAGGACACAGATACGCAGTATTTT. Amino acids: CASSEFQGEDTDTQYF.

The rearrangement uses TRBV27 and TRBJ2-2; 13 nucleotides line up with TRBD2. Trimming cost V 8 bases and J 7 bases; bases outside gene matches: 7. CDR1 MNHEY and CDR2 SMNVEV come from the germline V gene (reference sequence). CDR3 size: 15 residues. In nucleotides, the CDR3 is TGTGCCAGCCGACCGGGACTAGCGGGACTCGGGGAGCTGTTTTTT. It is translated as CASRPGLAGLGELFF.

This chain uses TRBV5-1 with TRBJ2-5; D unresolved. V lost 2 bases, J lost 1 base, and 12 bases lay in between. Looked up from germline, CDR1 is SGHRS and CDR2 is YFSETQ. The CDR3 is 15 residues long. The DNA for the CDR3 is TGCGCCAGCAGCTTTCCCGGAACTACCCAAGAGACCCAGTACTTC. This codes for CASSFPGTTQETQYF.